The rows below give T cell receptor beta chains drawn from one sample of a study of beta chain features in type 1 diabetes. Produced via immunoSEQ multiplex PCR; TCRdb's table is partial and in-frame only. The sample lists 300,000 or so clones; less than 9.5% were seen once. Sequenced input: central memory CD4+ T cells from blood. Source of these receptors: a woman under 30 in good health. The CDR3 runs from the conserved cysteine through the conserved F or W.

v_gene,j_gene,CDR3aa
TRBV19,TRBJ2-5,CASRDRANQETQYF
TRBV2,TRBJ2-2,CASRSRGSFTGELFF
TRBV5-1,TRBJ2-2,CASNSAGGPNTGELFF
TRBV7-3,TRBJ2-2,CASSFQGHPAGELFF
TRBV14,TRBJ2-2,CASSQASAGELFF
TRBV5-5,TRBJ2-5,CASSLGDSKETQYF
TRBV6-5,TRBJ1-2,CASSYKGRNYGYTF
TRBV4-1,TRBJ2-1,CASSQDLVLGVNEQFF
TRBV7-2,TRBJ2-4,CASSSAGTLRNIQYF
TRBV6-5,TRBJ2-7,CASSYPGLAYEQYF
TRBV6-5,TRBJ1-3,CASGSVGNTIYF
TRBV6-5,TRBJ2-5,CASSRPGQAQETQYF
TRBV7-3,TRBJ2-1,CASSLSGGRPLGEQFF
TRBV11-3,TRBJ2-4,CASSSRVLAKNIQYF
TRBV28,TRBJ1-5,CASRSRQGLEPQHF
TRBV27,TRBJ2-3,CASRKRGGLANNPGTDTQYF
TRBV7-2,TRBJ2-5,CASSLGRGQGGFETQYF
TRBV10-3,TRBJ2-1,CAISEPRLAGELYNEQFF
TRBV4-3,TRBJ2-7,CASSQLAPTGGNSYEQYF